The rows below give T cell receptor beta chains drawn from one sample of a study of Ad26.COV2.S vaccination and SARS-CoV-2 variants. The protocol was immunoSEQ multiplex PCR, while the TCRdb copy is restricted to in-frame clones and leaves out a portion. Seen here are under 150,000 clones, roughly 85% observed once, and the top ten hold 4.5% to 6%. The sample consisted of peripheral blood, taken after recovery from COVID-19. The receptors stem from a human donor who had recovered from COVID-19. The CDR3 runs from the conserved cysteine through the conserved F or W. The D gene is left open where the match is weak. Some rows have no size entry. The others give once, few or many, or a class for an expanded clone.

j_gene: TRBJ2-1; v_gene: TRBV24-1; abundance: .; d_gene: TRBD1; CDR3aa: CATSDGQGKNFEQFF; CDR3nt: TGTGCCACCAGTGATGGACAGGGGAAGAACTTTGAGCAGTTCTTC
j_gene: TRBJ2-3; v_gene: TRBV6-5; abundance: .; d_gene: .; CDR3aa: CASSPGTESTDTQYF; CDR3nt: TGTGCCAGCAGCCCAGGGACCGAGAGCACAGATACGCAGTATTTT
j_gene: TRBJ2-7; v_gene: TRBV2; abundance: .; d_gene: .; CDR3aa: CASSEAWVGSEQYF; CDR3nt: TGTGCCAGCAGTGAAGCATGGGTCGGGAGCGAGCAGTACTTC
j_gene: TRBJ1-4; v_gene: TRBV2; abundance: .; d_gene: TRBD1; CDR3aa: CASGSGQANEKLFF; CDR3nt: TGTGCCAGCGGTTCCGGACAGGCGAATGAAAAACTGTTTTTT
j_gene: TRBJ2-5; v_gene: TRBV5-4; abundance: few; d_gene: .; CDR3aa: CASSLSRARETQYF; CDR3nt: TGTGCCAGCAGCTTGTCTAGGGCCAGAGAGACCCAGTACTTC
j_gene: TRBJ1-1; v_gene: TRBV28; abundance: many; d_gene: .; CDR3aa: CASSSRLREAFF; CDR3nt: TGTGCCAGCAGTTCCCGTTTGAGGGAAGCTTTCTTT
j_gene: TRBJ2-2; v_gene: TRBV27; abundance: .; d_gene: TRBD2; CDR3aa: CASWGGTSTGELFF; CDR3nt: TGTGCCAGCTGGGGGGGGACCTCCACCGGGGAGCTGTTTTTT
j_gene: TRBJ2-1; v_gene: TRBV25-1; abundance: .; d_gene: .; CDR3aa: CASSEQPGTPNEQFF; CDR3nt: TGTGCCAGCAGTGAACAACCCGGGACACCCAATGAGCAGTTCTTC
j_gene: TRBJ2-7; v_gene: TRBV9; abundance: .; d_gene: TRBD2; CDR3aa: CASSVASGATYEQYF; CDR3nt: TGTGCCAGCAGCGTAGCCAGCGGGGCCACCTACGAGCAGTACTTC
j_gene: TRBJ2-1; v_gene: TRBV9; abundance: .; d_gene: TRBD1; CDR3aa: CASSVGTGNNEQFF; CDR3nt: TGTGCCAGCAGCGTTGGGACAGGTAACAATGAGCAGTTCTTC
j_gene: TRBJ1-4; v_gene: TRBV6-5; abundance: few; d_gene: TRBD1; CDR3aa: CASTPDRAGEKLFF; CDR3nt: TGTGCCAGCACCCCCGACAGGGCTGGTGAAAAACTGTTTTTT
j_gene: TRBJ1-2; v_gene: TRBV2; abundance: .; d_gene: .; CDR3aa: CASSEGQELLYGYTF; CDR3nt: TGTGCCAGCAGTGAAGGACAGGAGCTTCTCTATGGCTACACCTTC
j_gene: TRBJ2-7; v_gene: TRBV7-2; abundance: .; d_gene: .; CDR3aa: CASSLGARVYEQYF; CDR3nt: TGTGCCAGCAGCTTAGGGGCCAGGGTTTACGAGCAGTACTTC
j_gene: TRBJ2-7; v_gene: TRBV30; abundance: .; d_gene: .; CDR3aa: CAWSTHSYEQYF; CDR3nt: TGTGCCTGGAGTACACATTCCTACGAGCAGTACTTC
j_gene: TRBJ1-4; v_gene: TRBV11-2; abundance: once; d_gene: .; CDR3aa: CASSPSGEKLFF; CDR3nt: TGTGCCAGCAGCCCGAGCGGTGAAAAACTGTTTTTT
j_gene: TRBJ1-5; v_gene: TRBV5-1; abundance: .; d_gene: .; CDR3aa: CASSPGGSNQPQHF; CDR3nt: TGCGCCAGCAGCCCCGGAGGAAGCAATCAGCCCCAGCATTTT
j_gene: TRBJ1-4; v_gene: TRBV7-2; abundance: .; d_gene: TRBD1; CDR3aa: CASSLDRGNEKLFF; CDR3nt: TGTGCCAGCAGCTTAGACAGGGGAAATGAAAAACTGTTTTTT
j_gene: TRBJ2-5; v_gene: TRBV29-1; abundance: .; d_gene: TRBD2; CDR3aa: CSGGLAGIETQYF; CDR3nt: TGCAGCGGGGGGCTAGCGGGGATCGAGACCCAGTACTTC
j_gene: TRBJ1-1; v_gene: TRBV28; abundance: .; d_gene: .; CDR3aa: CATSGGDKMNTEAFF; CDR3nt: TGTGCCACCAGTGGGGGCGATAAGATGAACACTGAAGCTTTCTTT
j_gene: TRBJ2-2; v_gene: TRBV28; abundance: few; d_gene: .; CDR3aa: CASIKQITGELFF; CDR3nt: TGTGCCAGCATAAAACAGATCACCGGGGAGCTGTTTTTT
j_gene: TRBJ1-2; v_gene: TRBV7-2; abundance: .; d_gene: .; CDR3aa: CASSRQGYGYTF; CDR3nt: TGTGCCAGCAGCCGCCAGGGGTACGGCTACACCTTC
j_gene: TRBJ2-3; v_gene: TRBV9; abundance: .; d_gene: .; CDR3aa: CASSVDRDSGLRDTQYF; CDR3nt: TGTGCCAGCAGCGTCGACCGAGACAGCGGACTCCGAGATACGCAGTATTTT
j_gene: TRBJ2-2; v_gene: TRBV9; abundance: once; d_gene: .; CDR3aa: CASSVGVGNTGELFF; CDR3nt: TGTGCCAGCAGCGTAGGGGTGGGGAACACCGGGGAGCTGTTTTTT
j_gene: TRBJ2-7; v_gene: TRBV21-1; abundance: .; d_gene: .; CDR3aa: CASSKVAARQVGQYF; CDR3nt: TGTGCCAGCAGCAAAGTAGCCGCCAGACAGGTCGGGCAGTACTTC
j_gene: TRBJ1-6; v_gene: TRBV3-1/TRBV3-2; abundance: .; d_gene: .; CDR3aa: CASSQGGGRSYNSPLHF; CDR3nt: TGTGCCAGCAGCCAAGGGGGCGGCCGCTCCTATAATTCACCCCTCCACTTT
j_gene: TRBJ1-4; v_gene: TRBV28; abundance: .; d_gene: .; CDR3aa: CASGPGKYEKLFF; CDR3nt: TGTGCCAGCGGCCCGGGAAAATATGAAAAACTGTTTTTT
j_gene: TRBJ2-5; v_gene: TRBV7-9; abundance: .; d_gene: .; CDR3aa: CASSLELSGTETQYF; CDR3nt: TGTGCCAGCAGCTTAGAATTATCAGGGACAGAGACCCAGTACTTC
j_gene: TRBJ2-5; v_gene: TRBV5-1; abundance: .; d_gene: TRBD1; CDR3aa: CASSWGQGARETQYF; CDR3nt: TGCGCCAGCAGCTGGGGACAGGGGGCTAGGGAGACCCAGTACTTC
j_gene: TRBJ1-5; v_gene: TRBV6-5; abundance: .; d_gene: .; CDR3aa: CASSFTGNQPQHF; CDR3nt: TGTGCCAGCAGTTTCACAGGGAATCAGCCCCAGCATTTT
j_gene: TRBJ1-3; v_gene: TRBV28; abundance: .; d_gene: .; CDR3aa: CASSAGGSGNTIYF; CDR3nt: TGTGCCAGCAGCGCCGGTGGCTCTGGAAACACCATATATTTT
j_gene: TRBJ2-7; v_gene: TRBV12-3/TRBV12-4; abundance: .; d_gene: .; CDR3aa: CASGRRGEQYF; CDR3nt: TGTGCCTCCGGCCGGCGGGGCGAGCAGTACTTC
j_gene: TRBJ2-5; v_gene: TRBV6-2/TRBV6-3; abundance: .; d_gene: .; CDR3aa: CASSYSTKETQYF; CDR3nt: TGTGCCAGCAGTTACTCGACAAAAGAGACCCAGTACTTC
j_gene: TRBJ2-2; v_gene: TRBV12-3/TRBV12-4; abundance: .; d_gene: .; CDR3aa: CASTGFGGELFF; CDR3nt: TGTGCCAGCACTGGATTTGGCGGGGAGCTGTTTTTT
j_gene: TRBJ2-7; v_gene: TRBV20-1; abundance: .; d_gene: TRBD1; CDR3aa: CSPSIGQGNHEQYF; CDR3nt: TGCAGTCCTAGTATAGGACAGGGAAACCACGAGCAGTACTTC
j_gene: TRBJ1-1; v_gene: TRBV12-3/TRBV12-4; abundance: .; d_gene: .; CDR3aa: CASRNGGNTEAFF; CDR3nt: TGTGCCAGCAGGAACGGGGGGAACACTGAAGCTTTCTTT
j_gene: TRBJ1-6; v_gene: TRBV11-2; abundance: .; d_gene: .; CDR3aa: CASSLGGVLHNSPLHF; CDR3nt: TGTGCCAGCAGCCTGGGGGGCGTACTCCATAATTCACCCCTCCACTTT
j_gene: TRBJ2-7; v_gene: TRBV6-6; abundance: few; d_gene: .; CDR3aa: CAGGRGDEQYF; CDR3nt: TGTGCTGGAGGCAGGGGGGACGAGCAGTACTTC
j_gene: TRBJ2-7; v_gene: TRBV29-1; abundance: .; d_gene: TRBD1; CDR3aa: CSVVGTGGYEQYF; CDR3nt: TGCAGCGTTGTGGGGACAGGGGGCTACGAGCAGTACTTC
j_gene: TRBJ1-3; v_gene: TRBV18; abundance: once; d_gene: .; CDR3aa: CASSPPQISGNTIYF; CDR3nt: TGTGCCAGCTCACCACCTCAGATCTCTGGAAACACCATATATTTT
j_gene: TRBJ2-1; v_gene: TRBV28; abundance: once; d_gene: .; CDR3aa: CASLGGGSLANEQFF; CDR3nt: TGTGCCAGCTTAGGGGGGGGCTCGCTCGCCAATGAGCAGTTCTTC
j_gene: TRBJ2-5; v_gene: TRBV2; abundance: .; d_gene: .; CDR3aa: CASSERRGDRETQYF; CDR3nt: TGTGCCAGCAGTGAACGGCGGGGGGACAGGGAGACCCAGTACTTC
j_gene: TRBJ2-7; v_gene: TRBV28; abundance: .; d_gene: TRBD2; CDR3aa: CASTRDYPYEQYF; CDR3nt: TGTGCCAGCACCCGGGACTACCCCTACGAGCAGTACTTC
j_gene: TRBJ1-5; v_gene: TRBV18; abundance: .; d_gene: TRBD1; CDR3aa: CASSPGTGSNQPQHF; CDR3nt: TGTGCCAGCTCACCGGGGACAGGGAGCAATCAGCCCCAGCATTTT